What follows are 22 T cell receptor beta chains derived from one specimen sequenced in a study of blood T cell repertoires in COVID-19. The method was immunoSEQ multiplex PCR; TCRdb's version includes in-frame clones alone and lacks a portion of them. The data show more than 150,000 clones, under 90% seen once. Sample: peripheral blood. The receptors were sampled from a man younger than 45 with active or convalescent COVID-19.

This clone showed up just a few times. This chain joins TRBV6-5 and TRBJ2-2; maybe TRBD1 (5 bases). With 4 bases removed from V and 3 bases from J, the gap between germline ends came to 15 bases. The length of the CDR3 is 16 residues. CDR1 is MNHEY and CDR2 is SVGAGI in the germline V gene. CDR3 region: CASSFFGRADTGELFF. The CDR3 DNA reads TGTGCCAGCAGTTTTTTCGGCAGGGCGGACACCGGGGAGCTGTTTTTT.

The V and J genes are TRBV28 and TRBJ1-1, with D unclear. The germline gives CDR1 MDHEN, CDR2 SYDVKM. The V end was cut by 5 bases, the J end by 4 bases, with 8 bases between. This CDR3 has 12 residues. The CDR3 sequence: CASSRWATEAFF. In DNA, the CDR3 is TGTGCCAGCAGTCGTTGGGCCACTGAAGCTTTCTTT.

The count of this clone is one. The chain couples TRBV9 to TRBJ1-4, with 11 bases matching TRBD1. Germline V gives CDR1 SGDLS, CDR2 YYNGEE. J was trimmed by 0 bases and V by 3 bases; bases with no gene match: 7. This CDR3 contains 18 residues. CDR3 sequence: CASSEGLGQGATNEKLFF. The CDR3 DNA sequence: TGTGCCAGCAGCGAGGGCCTGGGACAGGGGGCAACTAATGAAAAACTGTTTTTT.

The chain employs TRBV10-3 and TRBJ2-7; 7 bases line up with TRBD2. V trimming: 8 bases; J trimming: 5 bases; junction bases outside the gene matches: 12. The CDR3 has 14 amino acids. CDR1 is ENHRY, CDR2 SYGVKD, per germline. The CDR3 reads CAIRGRAVFDEQYF. The CDR3 coding sequence is TGTGCCATCCGGGGGAGGGCCGTCTTTGACGAGCAGTACTTC.

The genes are TRBV19 and TRBJ1-1; D unresolved. Germline V gene lookup returns CDR1 LNHDA and CDR2 SQIVND (reference sequence). V lost 3 bases, J lost 1 base, and 9 bases lay in between. CDR3 length: 14 amino acids. CDR3 DNA sequence: TGTGCCAGTAGTATTGAGGGTTGGAACACTGAAGCTTTCTTT. It encodes CASSIEGWNTEAFF.

Only one count was recorded for this clone. The chain employs TRBV6-5 and TRBJ2-1; TRBD2 agrees at 10 bases. This CDR3 has 16 amino acids. Trimming cost V 2 bases and J 8 bases; bases outside gene matches: 9. Germline CDR1 is MNHEY and CDR2 is SVGAGI. The CDR3 here is CASSYQLAGGQDEQFF. In DNA, the CDR3 is TGTGCCAGCAGTTACCAGTTAGCGGGGGGACAGGATGAGCAGTTCTTC.

This chain links TRBV23-1 with TRBJ1-4, with D maybe TRBD1 (5 bases). TRBV23-1 is an ORF; its function is uncertain. V lost 3 bases and J 0 bases, leaving 20 bases between the germline ends. The CDR3 extends over 19 amino acids. The chain's CDR3 is CASSQEGRTDGATNEKLFF. Written as DNA, the CDR3 is TGCGCCAGCAGTCAGGAGGGACGAACCGATGGAGCAACTAATGAAAAACTGTTTTTT.

The rearrangement links TRBV6-5 to TRBJ1-3; D is undetermined. The germline V and J ends were trimmed by 6 bases and 0 bases, with 6 bases remaining between them. The CDR3 covers 13 residues. Germline lookup yields CDR1 MNHEY and CDR2 SVGAGI. CDR3 loop: CASSGSSGNTIYF. Here the CDR3 DNA reads TGTGCCAGCAGCGGGAGCTCTGGAAACACCATATATTTT.

This chain links TRBV11-2 with TRBJ2-7; TRBD1 matches at 8 bases. V lost 3 bases to trimming and J lost 2 bases; unmatched junction nucleotides: 3. The length of the CDR3 is 14 residues. Germline values: CDR1 SGHAT, CDR2 FQNNGV. The CDR3 DNA reads as TGTGCCAGCAGCTTTGGGACAGGCCCCTACGAGCAGTACGTC. Its translation is CASSFGTGPYEQYV.

This chain joins TRBV4-2 and TRBJ1-3; unclear D gene. V shed 0 bases and J shed 4 bases, with 19 bases lying between them. Per germline, CDR1 LGHNA and CDR2 YNFKEQ. This CDR3 has 18 residues. The chain's CDR3 is CASSQDRSGLERGNTIYF. The CDR3, as DNA: TGTGCCAGCAGCCAAGATAGAAGTGGTCTTGAGCGAGGAAACACCATATATTTT.

The chain employs TRBV6-5 and TRBJ1-1, with D possibly matching TRBD1 (6 bases). The germline V gene has CDR1 MNHEY and CDR2 SVGAGI. V was pared by 6 bases and J by 1 base, with 15 bases between. There are 15 residues in the CDR3. The CDR3 DNA reads as TGTGCCAGCAGCTACACAGGGATTCCGAACACTGAAGCTTTCTTT. As protein: CASSYTGIPNTEAFF.

The chain combines TRBV28 with TRBJ2-7; no clear D gene. CDR3 length equals 12 residues. CDR1 is MDHEN and CDR2 is SYDVKM in the germline V gene. V dropped 4 bases and J dropped 4 bases, with 8 bases sitting between them. CDR3 bases: TGTGCCAGCAGTTCCTATCGTTACGAGCAGTACGTC. Residues: CASSSYRYEQYV.

This chain links TRBV28 with TRBJ1-3; D gene unclear. CDR1 MDHEN and CDR2 SYDVKM come from the germline V gene. The CDR3 sequence is 15 residues long. Trimming took 6 bases from V and 0 from J, leaving 12 bases between them. The CDR3 DNA follows: TGTGCCAGCAGAGCCGCTCCGAGCTCTGGAAACACCATATATTTT. Residues: CASRAAPSSGNTIYF.

This rearrangement joins TRBV3-1 (or the pseudogene TRBV3-2) to TRBJ1-3; unclear D gene. The germline V gene encodes CDR1 LGHDT and CDR2 YNNKEL (reference sequence). The CDR3 spans 12 residues. Trimming removed 2 bases at V and 4 bases at J, with 3 bases between. The CDR3 DNA is TGTGCCAGCAGCCAAACAGGAAACACCATATATTTT. It specifies CASSQTGNTIYF.

V and J are TRBV5-4 and TRBJ1-2; perhaps TRBD1 as D (5 bases). Deletions cut 0 bases from V and 3 bases from J, with 9 bases between. This CDR3 spans 14 amino acids. Germline loops: CDR1 SGHNT, CDR2 YYREEE (reference sequence). CDR3 coding DNA: TGTGCCAGCAGCTTGGATGGGGCAGACTATGGCTACACCTTC. This gives the protein CASSLDGADYGYTF.

The chain is built from TRBV5-1 and TRBJ1-5, with 9 bases that match TRBD1. V was pared by 3 bases and J by 4 bases, with 2 bases of the junction left unmatched. The CDR3 runs to 14 residues. From germline, CDR1 is SGHRS and CDR2 YFSETQ. DNA of the CDR3: TGCGCCAGCAGCTCAGGGACAGGGAATCAGCCCCAGCATTTT. It codes for CASSSGTGNQPQHF.

The chain is built from TRBV11-3 and TRBJ1-1; 9 bases align to TRBD1. The V segment lost 5 bases and the J segment 10 bases; nucleotides outside the gene matches: 14. The CDR3 contains 15 residues. Germline CDR1 is SGHNT and CDR2 is YENEEA. CDR3 coding DNA: TGTGCCAGCAGCGGCACAGGGGGCGGTACGGTCGGAGCTTTCTTT. It specifies CASSGTGGGTVGAFF.

The V call is TRBV5-1, the J call TRBJ1-1; a weak D match, TRBD1 (5 bases). The CDR3 is made up of 13 amino acids. CDR1 is SGHRS, CDR2 YFSETQ, per germline. Deletions cut 2 bases from V and 8 bases from J, with 13 bases between. CDR3 sequence: CASSFRGEREAFF. CDR3 sequence (DNA): TGCGCCAGCAGCTTTCGGGGGGAACGGGAAGCTTTCTTT.

This rearrangement joins TRBV12-3 or TRBV12-4 to TRBJ2-1; D is possibly TRBD1 (6 bases). V lost 6 bases and J 7 bases, leaving 13 bases between the germline ends. The CDR3 covers 13 residues. DNA for the CDR3: TGTGCCAGCAGCCCAAACAGGGTGAATGAGCAGTTCTTC. Translating it yields CASSPNRVNEQFF.

This sequence joins TRBV11-3 and TRBJ2-3, with D perhaps matching TRBD2 (6 bases). Germline-derived CDR1 and CDR2 are SGHNT and YENEEA. This CDR3 is built from 17 residues. Trimming stripped 5 bases from V and 0 bases from J, with 18 bases between. The CDR3 sequence: CASSIRASVASTDTQYF. Written as DNA, the CDR3 is TGTGCCAGCAGCATCCGTGCTAGCGTAGCTAGCACAGATACGCAGTATTTT.

V gene TRBV5-8 combines with J gene TRBJ2-1, with D tentatively TRBD1 (5 bases). Looked up from germline, CDR1 is SGHTS and CDR2 is YDEGEE. CDR3 length equals 15 residues. V lost 5 bases and J lost 0, with 12 bases in between. This CDR3 reads CASRSDRSSYNEQFF. CDR3 nucleotide sequence: TGTGCCAGCAGATCCGACAGAAGCTCCTACAATGAGCAGTTCTTC. Full variable domain (outside the CDR3, taken from reference TRBV5-8 and TRBJ2-1): EAGVTQSPTHLIKTRGQQATLRCSPISGHTSVYWYQQALGLGLQFLLWYDEGEERNRGNFPPRFSGRQFPNYSSELNVNALELEDSALYLCASRSDRSSYNEQFFGPGTRLTVL.

CDR3: CASRTLAGEPPDTQYF. DNA for the CDR3: TGTGCCAGTCGGACGCTAGCGGGGGAGCCCCCCGATACGCAGTATTTT. V and J are TRBV19 and TRBJ2-3; 10 nucleotides align to TRBD2. The germline V gene has CDR1 LNHDA and CDR2 SQIVND (reference sequence). This CDR3 comprises 16 residues. With 8 bases clipped from V and 6 bases from J, the junction kept 14 bases outside the gene matches.